The text below deals with one T cell receptor (beta chain). The data belong to a study of shared T cell receptors in the human thymus. The protocol was immunoSEQ multiplex PCR, while the TCRdb copy is restricted to in-frame clones and leaves out a portion. The table shows 450,000 to 650,000 clones, with around 82% occurring only once. The CDR3 is 13 amino acids. CDR1 is MNHEY, CDR2 SMNVEV, per germline (reference sequence). Trimming pared 2 bases from V and 5 bases from J, leaving 10 bases between. This sample also belongs to another study, concerning human thymus T cells. From that second work: From resections taken during corrective heart surgery, the thymus tissue was obtained. Both thymic and peripheral blood repertoires showed apparently biased V and J usage.

The V and J genes are TRBV27 and TRBJ2-7; the D gene is possibly TRBD2 (5 bases). This sequence originates from a boy under two years old with a congenital heart defect. Material: thymocytes. CDR3 in amino acids: CASSLRGFHEQYF. The DNA of the CDR3 is TGTGCCAGCAGTTTAAGAGGGTTCCACGAGCAGTACTTC.